Given below is one T cell receptor beta chain in context. The antigen it binds to is not known. Per-base quality was not reported, and no clone a single base away is much larger than it. The data were taken from a study of cytomegalovirus exposure and HLA in healthy donors (dated by TCRdb to about 2017). A note on the overall study: An earlier analysis of roughly 570 of the donors reported about 300 Gb of sequence data and roughly 120 million unique TCR beta sequences obtained from roughly 180 million T cells. An early release that covered around 590 HLA-typed donors contained 250 to 350 gigabases of sequencing data and roughly 84 million unique TCR sequences. The genetic ancestry cluster associated with self-reported Caucasian donors included 65% to 90% of the 300 to 450 genotyped donors. The aim of the study was to test whether cataloging public T cell receptors could identify signatures of past pathogen exposure. Using immunosequencing, the study profiled T cell repertoires from roughly 650 subjects and related those repertoires to cytomegalovirus serostatus. Besides the first cohort of 500 to 700 subjects, a separate validation cohort made up of over 100 different subjects was used. High-throughput TCR immunosequencing, statistical association of individual TCRs with disease status, and machine learning were combined to predict cytomegalovirus infection status. A later analysis re-examined previously published TCR beta repertoires from just over 650 donors and added high-resolution HLA genotyping to investigate patterns of TCR occurrence. Rather than drawing on any new phenotypic data, the later analysis identified candidate immune exposures from TCR beta sequences and the way those sequences occurred across donors. An earlier analysis of more than 450 of the donors used high-throughput TCR beta sequencing to judge whether each TCR beta V gene segment behaved as functional or pseudogenic. Donor age, sex, ethnicity and CMV serostatus were compiled alongside the repertoire data. A later genetic analysis used genome-wide SNP genotypes for about 60% of the roughly 670 donors, treating that subset as a discovery cohort. Every discovery cohort repertoire had been produced on one sequencing platform. Class I and class II HLA loci were covered by the typing at four-digit resolution. The number of typed donors differed by locus: 629-630 for A, B, C, DRB1 and DQB1; some 500 for DQA1; 606 for DPA1; and roughly 450 for DPB1. Four to six DR-DQ haplotypes were handled as single units for association and clustering, since linkage in the cohort was strong. On average, roughly 200,000 unique TCR beta nucleotide sequences were sequenced per donor among a few hundred genotyped donors of the cohort, with roughly a sixth of those sequences being non-productive.

Results and caveats for the whole study, not just this receptor: A later analysis found that TCR association rates varied across HLA loci, with DRB1 alleles showing the most associated TCRs and HLA-C alleles the fewest. A further reported finding was that TCR beta sequences accurately predicted the HLA-A and HLA-B alleles for most subjects in the first cohort. Broadly in line with IMGT annotations, most TCR beta V segments showed up in productive rearrangements about 87% or about 30% of the time in an earlier analysis of roughly 590 of the donors. The authors suggested that the approach could potentially be generalized to other disease states and immunological phenotypes. Linkage disequilibrium might explain the correlated functional status among segregating V segments, but an unknown experimental factor could not be ruled out. In vitro tests confirmed that three of the cytomegalovirus-associated TCR beta chains recognize cytomegalovirus antigens. At a false discovery rate of 0.05, a later analysis linked 16,951 TCR beta sequences to specific HLA alleles. Because HLA typing was missing for some donors at each locus, association tests included only the typed subset. The earlier analysis of about 600 of the donors excluded seventeen rarely observed V segments, including chromosome 9 orphons, because counts were too low. According to a later analysis, most CMV-associated TCR beta chains appeared to be HLA-restricted, and the HLA associations seemed to be driven largely by CMV exposure. Several of the top co-occurrence clusters appeared to be linked to parvovirus B19, influenza, CMV and Epstein-Barr virus, according to a later analysis. When HLA alleles, especially DR and DQ, strongly co-occurred, attributing TCR associations to individual alleles was difficult. V-gene and J-gene trimming of TCR beta chains was associated with a missense DCLRE1C variant in a later genetic analysis, and the association was replicated in an independent cohort. A group of highly shared sequence variants was considered likely to be a technical artifact of the sequencing pipeline. The classifier was reported to diagnose cytomegalovirus status with high specificity and sensitivity in both the original cohort and the validation cohort. Compared with equally common non-associated chains, HLA-associated TCR beta chains in a later analysis were more clonally expanded and had lower generation probabilities. A total of fewer than 200 TCR beta chains were listed by the study as associated with cytomegalovirus. In this cohort, only TCR beta chains were sequenced, and detectable features were limited by the absence of alpha or paired-chain data. A later genetic analysis reported fewer N-insertions in productive TCRs among donors in an Asian-associated ancestry cluster than the roughly 620-donor mean. Across donors, most TCR sequences were observed very rarely, whereas some public TCRs were present in many individuals. The 87-base-pair reads could not distinguish some IMGT-functional V segments, including TRBV6-2 and TRBV6-3, so those segments were excluded. The only immune exposure information available for the cohort was CMV serostatus. The presence/absence analyses assumed that sequencing depth was roughly uniform across donors, and that assumption may not be true.

The cohort was made up of about 610 healthy bone marrow donors. Cohort members were all nominally healthy when sampled, although unrecorded immune exposures were likely present. The donor tested CMV seronegative and was one of the 352 seronegative cohort members. A peripheral blood sample was collected from each donor, and TCR beta sequencing was performed on peripheral blood mononuclear cells. Genomic DNA was extracted from the blood cell samples with the Qiagen DNeasy Blood Extraction Kit. At the junction V is shortened by 3 bases and J by 3 bases, with 12 bases in between. The CDR3 runs 14 residues from the cysteine to the phenylalanine. The read is trimmed to its CDR3 DNA, 42 bases read in frame from base 1. According to the germline V gene, CDR1 reads MGHDK and CDR2 reads SYGVNS. The library was generated by the immunoSEQ multiplex PCR assay. For the multiplex PCR, a mixture combining 60 forward primers for TCR Vbeta segments and 13 reverse primers for TCR Jbeta segments was used. Amplification of the CDR3 region of rearranged TCR beta genes was performed with a multiplex PCR assay on genomic DNA. Amplified TCR beta libraries were sequenced as 87-base-pair reads on the Illumina HiSeq System. The study's own analysis went as follows. A later analysis counted some 80 million unique TCR beta chains across the 666 repertoires, and 9.5 million to 11 million of these chains were shared by at least two donors. A nearest-neighbor algorithm error-corrected the raw reads and collapsed the reads into unique sequences, merging closely related sequences to remove PCR and sequencing errors. CDR3 sequences were aligned to IMGT reference sequences to assign V, D and J gene segments. For a sequence to be retained, a match of at least six nucleotides was required to both a V gene segment and a J gene segment. Rearrangements were called productive when the CDR3 lacked stop codons and stayed in frame with V and J; all others were non-productive. Following IMGT convention, CDR3 was defined as the stretch from the second conserved V-encoded cysteine to the conserved J-encoded phenylalanine. The earlier analysis of some 540 of the donors excluded any sequence lacking an unambiguous match to a single V gene segment. An earlier analysis of several hundred of the donors called V segments functional above 56.7% productive rearrangements and segregating when the between-donor standard deviation exceeded 5%. A statistical classification framework was built to diagnose cytomegalovirus status from the catalog of TCR beta chain sequences. In a later analysis, TCR nucleotide sequences were compared against IMGT/GENE-DB human TR gene sequences so that V and J genes could be assigned. A later analysis assigned CDR3 sequences and most-parsimonious VDJ recombination scenarios with the TCRdist pipeline. A later analysis defined each TCR beta chain by its CDR3 amino acid sequence plus V-gene family, and excluded reads lacking a unique V-gene family. In a later analysis, 450 to 600 highly shared, low-generation-probability nucleotide sequences were removed to address suspected cross-contamination and a sequencing artifact. For each public chain, a later analysis derived a clonal expansion index from normalized ranks of inferred template counts within each repertoire. In a later analysis, generation probabilities were computed with a VDJ recombination model fitted to out-of-frame rearrangements, and the resulting probabilities were checked against IGoR. In a later analysis, TCR-TCR, TCR-HLA and TCR-CMV co-occurrence was scored with hypergeometric tests, and a repertoire-size bias correction was applied to TCR pairs. In a later analysis, false discovery rates were estimated by permuting HLA or CMV assignments 20 times. A later analysis grouped co-occurring TCRs with DBSCAN, adding TCRdist sequence similarity when clustering within HLA-allele-positive subsets. Co-occurrence clustering excluded repertoires with fewer than 30,000 or more than 120,000 public chains, plus five with anomalous nucleotide sharing. TCRdb limited this immuneACCESS table to in-frame rearrangements with V and J called. A share of clones is missing; checked studies link under half to unresolved V genes, and the rest is unexplained. V, J and clone size are those of that table, while D and trimming were read from the DNA. The table for this sample lists about 140,000 clones; 76% of them were counted only once. The ten largest clones represent 3% to 3.5% of the sample.

The clonotype comes from a male donor in good health and CMV-seronegative. The rearrangement combines TRBV25-1 with TRBJ2-7; a weak D assignment points to TRBD2 (6 bases agree). Sequenced input: PBMCs. The CDR3: CASSESGERYEQYF. The DNA reads as follows: TGTGCCAGCAGTGAGTCGGGAGAACGCTACGAGCAGTACTTC.